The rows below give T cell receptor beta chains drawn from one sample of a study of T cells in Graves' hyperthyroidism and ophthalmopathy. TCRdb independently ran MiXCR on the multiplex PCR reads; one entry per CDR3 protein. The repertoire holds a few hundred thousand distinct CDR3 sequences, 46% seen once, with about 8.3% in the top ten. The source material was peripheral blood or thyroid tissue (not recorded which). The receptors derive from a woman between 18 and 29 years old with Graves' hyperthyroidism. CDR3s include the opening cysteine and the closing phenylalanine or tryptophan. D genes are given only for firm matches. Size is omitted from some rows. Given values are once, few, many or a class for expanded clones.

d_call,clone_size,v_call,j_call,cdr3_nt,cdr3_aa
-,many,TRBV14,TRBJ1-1,TGTGCCAGCAGCTCTTCACCGAACACTGAAGCTTTCTTT,CASSSSPNTEAFF
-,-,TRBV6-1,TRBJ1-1,TGTGCCAGCAAGTCTGGCTCAGGGAGTGAAGCTTTCTTT,CASKSGSGSEAFF
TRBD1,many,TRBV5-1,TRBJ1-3,TGCGCCAGCAGCCCGGGCCCGACAGGGTTGGGAAACACCATATATTTT,CASSPGPTGLGNTIYF
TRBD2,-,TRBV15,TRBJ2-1,TGTGCCACCAGCAGAGGGGGTAGCGGGAGTAGATACAATGAGCAGTTCTTC,CATSRGGSGSRYNEQFF
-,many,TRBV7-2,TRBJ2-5,TGTGCCAGCAGCCCGCTGACTATTTTAGAGACCCAGTACTTC,CASSPLTILETQYF
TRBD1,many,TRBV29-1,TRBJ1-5,TGCAGCGTTAGGGCAGGGGGAGATGGCAATCAGCCCCAGCATTTT,CSVRAGGDGNQPQHF
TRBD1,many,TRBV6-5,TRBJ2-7,TGTGCCAGCAGCGACCGGGACAGGAGTTCCGAGCAGTACTTC,CASSDRDRSSEQYF
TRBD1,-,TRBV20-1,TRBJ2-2,TGCGGAGCAACAGGGGGAATAGAAGCCGGGGAGCTGTTTTTT,CGATGGIEAGELFF
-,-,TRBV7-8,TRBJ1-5,TGTGCCAGCAGCTCGTATTTGGATGAGCAGCCCCAGCATTTT,CASSSYLDEQPQHF
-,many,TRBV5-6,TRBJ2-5,TGTGCCAGCAGCTTTGCGCCTTACCAAGAGACCCAGTACTTC,CASSFAPYQETQYF
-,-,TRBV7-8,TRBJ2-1,TGTGCCAGCAGCGTTAACACGCAGGAGCAGTTCTTC,CASSVNTQEQFF
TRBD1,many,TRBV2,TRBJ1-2,TGTGCCAGCAGTCGACAGGGGAGTGAAGGCTACACCTTC,CASSRQGSEGYTF
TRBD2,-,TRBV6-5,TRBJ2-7,TGTGCCAGCAGGCTCGGGGGAGGGCCTCAGGAGCAGTACTTC,CASRLGGGPQEQYF
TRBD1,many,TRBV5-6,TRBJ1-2,TGTGCCAGCAGCTTGCAGCCAGGGGGCGCGGTAGGCTACACCTTC,CASSLQPGGAVGYTF